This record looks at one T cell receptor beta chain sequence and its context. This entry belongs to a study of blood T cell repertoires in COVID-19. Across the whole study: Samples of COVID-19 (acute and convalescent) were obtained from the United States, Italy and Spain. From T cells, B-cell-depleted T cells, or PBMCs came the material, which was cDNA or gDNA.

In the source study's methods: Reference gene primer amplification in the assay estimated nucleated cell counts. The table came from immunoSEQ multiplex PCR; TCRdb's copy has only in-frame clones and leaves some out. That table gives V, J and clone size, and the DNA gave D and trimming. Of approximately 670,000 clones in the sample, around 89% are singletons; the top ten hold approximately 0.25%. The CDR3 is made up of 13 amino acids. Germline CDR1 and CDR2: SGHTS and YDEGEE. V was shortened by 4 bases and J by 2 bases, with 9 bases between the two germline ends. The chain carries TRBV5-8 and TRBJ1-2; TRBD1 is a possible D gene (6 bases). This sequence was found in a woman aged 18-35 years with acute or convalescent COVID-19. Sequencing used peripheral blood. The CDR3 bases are TGTGCCAGCAGCGAGGACAGAAACTATGGCTACACCTTC. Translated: CASSEDRNYGYTF.